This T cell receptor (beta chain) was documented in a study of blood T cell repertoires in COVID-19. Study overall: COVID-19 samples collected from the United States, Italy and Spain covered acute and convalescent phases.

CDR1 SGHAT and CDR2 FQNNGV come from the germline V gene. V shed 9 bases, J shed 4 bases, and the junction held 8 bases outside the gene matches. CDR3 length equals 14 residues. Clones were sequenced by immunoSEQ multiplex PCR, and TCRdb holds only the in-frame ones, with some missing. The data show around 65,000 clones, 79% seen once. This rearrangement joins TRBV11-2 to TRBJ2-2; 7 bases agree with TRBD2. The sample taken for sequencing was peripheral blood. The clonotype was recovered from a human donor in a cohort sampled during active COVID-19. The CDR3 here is CASLSGVATGELFF. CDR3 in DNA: TGTGCCAGTCTAAGCGGGGTCGCCACCGGGGAGCTGTTTTTT.